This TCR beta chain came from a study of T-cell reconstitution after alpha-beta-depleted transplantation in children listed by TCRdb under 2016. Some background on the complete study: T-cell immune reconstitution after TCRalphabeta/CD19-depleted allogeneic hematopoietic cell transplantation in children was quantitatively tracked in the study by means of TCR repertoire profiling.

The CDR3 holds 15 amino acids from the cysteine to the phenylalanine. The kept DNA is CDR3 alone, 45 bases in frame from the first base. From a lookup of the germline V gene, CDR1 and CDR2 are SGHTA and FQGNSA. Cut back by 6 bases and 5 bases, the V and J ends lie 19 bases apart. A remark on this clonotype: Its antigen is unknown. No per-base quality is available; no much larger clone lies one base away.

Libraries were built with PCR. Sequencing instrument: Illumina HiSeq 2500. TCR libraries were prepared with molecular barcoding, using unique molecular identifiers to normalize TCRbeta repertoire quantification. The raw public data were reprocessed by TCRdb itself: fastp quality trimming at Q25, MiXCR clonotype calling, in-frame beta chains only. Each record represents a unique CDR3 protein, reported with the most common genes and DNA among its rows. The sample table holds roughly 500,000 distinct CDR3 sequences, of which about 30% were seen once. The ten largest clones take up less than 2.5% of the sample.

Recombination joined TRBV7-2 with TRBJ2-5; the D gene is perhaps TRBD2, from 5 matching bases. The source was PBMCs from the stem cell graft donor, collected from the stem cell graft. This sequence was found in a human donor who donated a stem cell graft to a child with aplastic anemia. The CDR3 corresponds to CASSLNPGIRETQYF. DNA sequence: TGTGCCAGCAGTCTTAATCCGGGAATTAGGGAGACCCAGTACTTC. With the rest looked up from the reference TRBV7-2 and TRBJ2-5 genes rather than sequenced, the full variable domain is GAGVSQSPSNKVTEKGKDVELRCDPISGHTALYWYRQSLGQGLEFLIYFQGNSAPDKSGLPSDRFSAERTGGSVSTLTIQRTQQEDSAVYLCASSLNPGIRETQYFGPGTRLLVL.